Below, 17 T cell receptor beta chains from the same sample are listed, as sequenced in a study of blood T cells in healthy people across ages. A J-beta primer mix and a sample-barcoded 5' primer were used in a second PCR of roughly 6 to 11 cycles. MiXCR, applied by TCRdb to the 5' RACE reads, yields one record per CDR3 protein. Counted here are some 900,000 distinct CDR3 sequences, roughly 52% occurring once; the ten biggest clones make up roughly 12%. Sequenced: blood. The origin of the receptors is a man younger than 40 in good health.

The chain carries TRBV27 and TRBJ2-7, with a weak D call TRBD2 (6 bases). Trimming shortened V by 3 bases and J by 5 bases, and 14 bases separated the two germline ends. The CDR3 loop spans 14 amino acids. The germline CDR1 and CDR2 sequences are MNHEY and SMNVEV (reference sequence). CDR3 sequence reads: CASSFDGGADEQYF. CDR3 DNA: TGTGCCAGCAGTTTCGACGGAGGGGCGGACGAGCAGTACTTC.

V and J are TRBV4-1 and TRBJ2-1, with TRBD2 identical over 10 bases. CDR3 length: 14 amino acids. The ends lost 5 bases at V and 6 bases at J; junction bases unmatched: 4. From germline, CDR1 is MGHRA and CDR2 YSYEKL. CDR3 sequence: CASSSGGEANEQFF. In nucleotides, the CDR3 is TGCGCCAGCAGCAGCGGGGGGGAGGCCAATGAGCAGTTCTTC.

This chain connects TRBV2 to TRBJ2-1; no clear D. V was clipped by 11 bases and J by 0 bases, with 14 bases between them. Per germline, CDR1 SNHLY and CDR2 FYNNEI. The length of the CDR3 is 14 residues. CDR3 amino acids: CAGVVSSSYNEQFF. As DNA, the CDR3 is TGTGCCGGTGTTGTATCGAGCTCCTACAATGAGCAGTTCTTC.

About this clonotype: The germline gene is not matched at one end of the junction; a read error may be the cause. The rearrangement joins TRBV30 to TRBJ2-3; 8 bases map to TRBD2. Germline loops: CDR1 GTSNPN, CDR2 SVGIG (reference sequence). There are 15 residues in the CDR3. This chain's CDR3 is CAWCVSGGHTDTQYF. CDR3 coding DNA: TGTGCCTGGTGTGTAAGCGGGGGCCACACAGATACGCAGTATTTT.

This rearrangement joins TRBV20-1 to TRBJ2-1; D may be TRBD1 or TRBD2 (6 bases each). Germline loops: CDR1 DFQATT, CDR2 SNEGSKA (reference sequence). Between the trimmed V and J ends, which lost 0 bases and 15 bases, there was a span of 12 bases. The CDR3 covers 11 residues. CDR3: CSARDKGGRFF. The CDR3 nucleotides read TGCAGTGCTAGAGATAAGGGGGGCCGGTTCTTC.

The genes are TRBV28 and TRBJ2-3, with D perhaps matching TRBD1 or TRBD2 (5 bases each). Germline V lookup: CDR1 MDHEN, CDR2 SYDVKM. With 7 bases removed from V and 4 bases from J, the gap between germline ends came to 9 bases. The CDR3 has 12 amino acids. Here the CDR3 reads CASKGSPDTQYF. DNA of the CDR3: TGTGCCAGCAAGGGGAGTCCAGATACGCAGTATTTT.

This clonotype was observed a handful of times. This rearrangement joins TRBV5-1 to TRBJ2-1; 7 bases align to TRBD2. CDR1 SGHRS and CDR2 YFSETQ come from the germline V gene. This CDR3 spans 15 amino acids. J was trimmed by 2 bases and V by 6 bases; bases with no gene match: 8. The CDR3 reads CASTPESGAYNEQFF. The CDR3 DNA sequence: TGCGCCAGCACGCCCGAAAGCGGGGCCTACAATGAGCAGTTCTTC.

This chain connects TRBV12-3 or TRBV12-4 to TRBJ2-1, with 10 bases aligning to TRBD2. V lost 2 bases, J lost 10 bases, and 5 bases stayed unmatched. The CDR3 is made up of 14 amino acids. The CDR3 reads CASSLSGGAREQFF. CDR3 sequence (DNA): TGTGCCAGCAGTTTAAGCGGGGGGGCGAGGGAGCAGTTCTTC.

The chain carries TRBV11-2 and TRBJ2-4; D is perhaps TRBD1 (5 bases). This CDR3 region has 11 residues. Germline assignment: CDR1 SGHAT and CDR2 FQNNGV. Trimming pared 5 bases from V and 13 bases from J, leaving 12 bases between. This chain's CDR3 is CASSPDSVQYF. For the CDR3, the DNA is TGTGCCAGCAGCCCCGACAGCGTGCAGTACTTC.

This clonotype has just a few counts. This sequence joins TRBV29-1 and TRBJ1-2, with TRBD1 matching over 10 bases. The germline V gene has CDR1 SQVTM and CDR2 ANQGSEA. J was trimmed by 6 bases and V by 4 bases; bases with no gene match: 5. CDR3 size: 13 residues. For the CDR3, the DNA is TGCAGCGTTGGGGGACAGGGGACCCATGGCTACACCTTC. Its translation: CSVGGQGTHGYTF. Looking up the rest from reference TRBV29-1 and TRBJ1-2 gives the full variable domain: SAVISQKPSRDICQRGTSLTIQCQVDSQVTMMFWYRQQPGQSLTLIATANQGSEATYESGFVIDKFPISRPNLTFSTLTVSNMSPEDSSIYLCSVGGQGTHGYTFGSGTRLTVV.

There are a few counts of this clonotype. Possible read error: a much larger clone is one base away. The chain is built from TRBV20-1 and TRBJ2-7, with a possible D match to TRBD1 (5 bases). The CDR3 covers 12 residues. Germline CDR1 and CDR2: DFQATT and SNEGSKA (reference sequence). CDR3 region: CNAPQGGYEQYF. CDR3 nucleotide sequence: TGCAATGCTCCCCAGGGTGGCTACGAGCAGTACTTC.

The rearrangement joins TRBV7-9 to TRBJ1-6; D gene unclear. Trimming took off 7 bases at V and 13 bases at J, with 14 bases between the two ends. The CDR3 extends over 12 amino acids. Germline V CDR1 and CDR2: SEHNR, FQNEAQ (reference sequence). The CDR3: CASTSGEAPLHF. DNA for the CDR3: TGTGCCAGCACCTCTGGGGAAGCGCCCCTCCACTTT.

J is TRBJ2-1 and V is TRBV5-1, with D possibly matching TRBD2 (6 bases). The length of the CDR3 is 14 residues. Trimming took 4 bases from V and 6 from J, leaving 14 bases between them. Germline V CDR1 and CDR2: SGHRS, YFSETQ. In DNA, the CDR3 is TGCGCCAGCAGCCGGCCATCCGGGGGCAATGAGCAGTTCTTC. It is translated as CASSRPSGGNEQFF.

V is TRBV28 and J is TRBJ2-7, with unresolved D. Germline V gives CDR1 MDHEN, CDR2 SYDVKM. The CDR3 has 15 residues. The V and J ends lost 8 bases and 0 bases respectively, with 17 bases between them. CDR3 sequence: CASETAARSSYEQYF. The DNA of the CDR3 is TGTGCCAGCGAGACGGCAGCCCGAAGCTCCTACGAGCAGTACTTC. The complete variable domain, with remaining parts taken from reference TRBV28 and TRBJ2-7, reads DVKVTQSSRYLVKRTGEKVFLECVQDMDHENMFWYRQDPGLGLRLIYFSYDVKMKEKGDIPEGYSVSREKKERFSLILESASTNQTSMYLCASETAARSSYEQYFGPGTRLTVT.

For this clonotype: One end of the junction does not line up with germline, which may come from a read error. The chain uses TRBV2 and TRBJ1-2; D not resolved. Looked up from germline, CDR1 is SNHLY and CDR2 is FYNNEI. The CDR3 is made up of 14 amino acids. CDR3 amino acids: CASSETGSDYGYTF. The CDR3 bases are TGTGCCAGCAGTGAAACGGGCAGTGACTACGGCTACACCTTC.

CDR3 DNA: TGTGCCCACCAAAGAGGCAGGAACGAAAAACTGTTTTTT. This codes for CAHQRGRNEKLFF. The chain links TRBV15 to TRBJ1-4, with unresolved D. The CDR3 extends over 13 amino acids. Germline V gives CDR1 LNHNV, CDR2 YYDKDF (reference sequence). Trimming removed 11 bases at V and 8 bases at J, with 18 bases between. Combining the CDR3 with reference TRBV15 and TRBJ1-4 gives the whole variable domain DAMVIQNPRYQVTQFGKPVTLSCSQTLNHNVMYWYQQKSSQAPKLLFHYYDKDFNNEADTPDNFQSRRPNTSFCFLDIRSPGLGDTAMYLCAHQRGRNEKLFFGSGTQLSVL.

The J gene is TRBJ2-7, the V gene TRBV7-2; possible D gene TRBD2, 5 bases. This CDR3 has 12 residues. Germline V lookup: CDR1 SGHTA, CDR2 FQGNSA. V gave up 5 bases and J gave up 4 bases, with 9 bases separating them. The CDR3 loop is CASSARGYEQYF. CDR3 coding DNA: TGTGCCAGCAGCGCCCGAGGGTACGAGCAGTACTTC.